The source of this TCR beta chain is a study of response to subunit inactivated influenza vaccine. V gave up 5 bases and J gave up 5 bases, with 15 bases separating them. Germline values: CDR1 SGHVS, CDR2 FNYEAQ. This CDR3 is built from 14 residues. TCRdb passed the RT-PCR reads through MiXCR, listing each CDR3 protein once. This table has approximately 520,000 distinct CDR3 sequences, over 25% appearing once. V gene TRBV7-6 combines with J gene TRBJ2-5; D possibly corresponds to TRBD2 (5 bases). The sequenced sample was CD4+ T cells sorted from PBMCs, obtained approximately 5 days after vaccination. The receptor's source is a man aged 50 or older who received an inactivated influenza vaccine. CDR3 sequence reads: CASSHASPGETQYF. CDR3 nucleotides: TGTGCCAGCAGCCACGCCAGTCCGGGGGAGACCCAGTACTTC.